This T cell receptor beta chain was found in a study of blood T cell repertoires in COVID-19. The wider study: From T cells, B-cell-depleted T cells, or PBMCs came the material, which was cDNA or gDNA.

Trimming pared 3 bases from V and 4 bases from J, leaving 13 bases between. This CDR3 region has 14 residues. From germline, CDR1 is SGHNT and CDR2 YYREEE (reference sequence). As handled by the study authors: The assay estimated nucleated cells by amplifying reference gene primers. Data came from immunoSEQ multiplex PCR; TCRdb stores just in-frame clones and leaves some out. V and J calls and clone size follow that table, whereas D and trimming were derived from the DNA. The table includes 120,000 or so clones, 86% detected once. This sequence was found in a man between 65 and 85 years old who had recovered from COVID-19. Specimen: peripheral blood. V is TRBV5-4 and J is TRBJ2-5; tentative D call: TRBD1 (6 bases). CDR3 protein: CASSSQGVPETQYF. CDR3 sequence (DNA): TGTGCCAGCAGCTCACAGGGAGTCCCAGAGACCCAGTACTTC.